This passage covers 8 T cell receptor beta chains from one sample sequenced in a study of CD8+ T cells in alopecia areata. Extracted from the samples, RNA was reverse transcribed into cDNA to serve as the sequencing template. Using immunoSEQ multiplex PCR, the repertoire was profiled, and TCRdb retains in-frame clones only, with some absent. Of around 140,000 clones in the sample, 45% to 60% were seen once. Sequencing was performed on CD4+ T cells sorted from blood. These receptors originate from a human donor with alopecia areata.

J is TRBJ2-6 and V is TRBV29-1; D gene uncertain. This CDR3 has 14 residues. CDR1 SQVTM and CDR2 ANQGSEA come from the germline V gene. V was shortened by 5 bases and J by 2 bases, with 10 bases between the two germline ends. CDR3 amino acids: CSVLGLAGANVLTF. Written as DNA, the CDR3 is TGCAGCGTTCTAGGGCTCGCTGGGGCCAACGTCCTGACTTTC.

The rearrangement uses TRBV28 and TRBJ2-5; 7 nucleotides agree with TRBD1. V shed 4 bases and J 1 base; nucleotides not matched to a gene: 6. The CDR3 runs 15 residues. From germline, CDR1 is MDHEN and CDR2 SYDVKM. The CDR3 coding sequence is TGTGCCAGCAGTTCGTCGGACAGGCCCCAAGAGACCCAGTACTTC. Protein: CASSSSDRPQETQYF.

The chain has TRBV28 and TRBJ2-1; the D call may be TRBD1 or TRBD2 (5 bases each). The V and J ends lost 3 bases and 9 bases respectively, with 12 bases between them. The CDR3 contains 13 residues. Germline lookup yields CDR1 MDHEN and CDR2 SYDVKM. For the CDR3, the DNA is TGTGCCAGCAGTTTGGATCAGGGACCTGAGCAGTTCTTC. Its translation is CASSLDQGPEQFF.

This clone was seen a few times. The rearrangement links TRBV4-2 to TRBJ2-2; 9 bases match TRBD2. The CDR3 covers 15 residues. J gave up 2 bases and V 4 bases, and 2 bases lay outside the gene matches. Germline assignment: CDR1 LGHNA and CDR2 YNFKEQ. In DNA, the CDR3 is TGTGCCAGCAGCCCGGGGACTAGCAACACCGGGGAGCTGTTTTTT. As protein: CASSPGTSNTGELFF.

V gene TRBV10-3 combines with J gene TRBJ1-4, with unresolved D. Germline assignment: CDR1 ENHRY and CDR2 SYGVKD. Trimming removed 2 bases from V and 8 bases from J, with 15 bases in between. The CDR3 has 15 residues. Here the CDR3 reads CAISEQLGRREKLFF. The CDR3 coding sequence is TGTGCCATCAGTGAGCAACTAGGGAGGCGGGAAAAACTGTTTTTT.

The chain joins TRBV25-1 to TRBJ2-2; D unclear. Germline V gene lookup returns CDR1 MGHDK and CDR2 SYGVNS. V was trimmed by 3 bases and J by 1 base, leaving 12 bases between them. The CDR3 spans 16 residues. The chain's CDR3 is CASSDDGRMNTGELFF. The CDR3 DNA reads as TGTGCCAGCAGTGACGATGGACGGATGAACACCGGGGAGCTGTTTTTT.

This rearrangement joins TRBV7-6 to TRBJ2-2, with 9 nucleotides matching TRBD2. Germline trimming cut 5 bases from V and 6 bases from J; bases unmatched to any gene: 13. This CDR3 comprises 17 residues. Germline CDR1 SGHVS, CDR2 FNYEAQ. CDR3 nucleotides: TGTGCCAGCAGCGCATCCTACCCGGGACTAGCATCCGGGGAGCTGTTTTTT. It yields the protein CASSASYPGLASGELFF.

A few counts support this clone. The chain is built from TRBV30 and TRBJ1-1; 7 bases fit TRBD1. V lost 8 bases, J lost 1 base, and 4 bases stayed unmatched. This CDR3 is built from 12 residues. The germline gives CDR1 GTSNPN, CDR2 SVGIG (reference sequence). The CDR3 nucleotides are TGTGCCGGGGACAGAGAGAACACTGAAGCTTTCTTT. As protein: CAGDRENTEAFF.